This TCR beta chain is drawn from a study of blood T cell repertoires in COVID-19. Turning to the study itself: Spain, Italy and the United States supplied samples that represented acute and convalescent COVID-19. T cells, B-cell-depleted T cells, or PBMCs supplied cDNA or gDNA.

Germline values: CDR1 SNHLY, CDR2 FYNNEI. CDR3 length equals 12 residues. The V gene lost 7 bases and the J gene lost 4 bases, with 10 bases spanning the gap. Profiled with immunoSEQ multiplex PCR; TCRdb holds only in-frame clones, not every one. The sample consists of about 78,000 clones, roughly nine tenths of them appearing once. The receptor was isolated from a man aged 45 to 65 with active or convalescent COVID-19. The sample taken for sequencing was peripheral blood. V gene TRBV2 combines with J gene TRBJ2-5, with D possibly TRBD2 on 5 matching bases. CDR3 sequence reads: CASMRASETQYF. CDR3 nucleotide sequence: TGTGCCAGCATGAGGGCATCAGAGACCCAGTACTTC.